This is a list of T cell receptor beta chains from one sample in a study of blood T cell repertoires in COVID-19. Assay used: immunoSEQ multiplex PCR; TCRdb lists only in-frame clones, some missing. The table includes about 22,000 clones, about 90% detected once. Sequencing was carried out using peripheral blood. The receptors shown here come from a man in his 70s with acute or convalescent COVID-19. Each CDR3 is given with its conserved first and last residue. The order of the fields is V gene, D gene, clone size, J gene, CDR3 DNA, CDR3 protein. D genes are given only for firm matches. Rows may omit the clone size; those that give it use once, few, many or a size class.

TRBV5-4	.	few	TRBJ2-1	TGTGCCAGCAGTCAACCGGGAGATATAAATGAGCAGTTCTTC	CASSQPGDINEQFF
TRBV19	.	few	TRBJ1-5	TGTGCCAGTAGTAACAGGGGCAATCAGCCCCAGCATTTT	CASSNRGNQPQHF
TRBV24-1	.	.	TRBJ2-1	TGTGCCACCAGTGAGGGACATGGCTCCTACAATGAGCAGTTCTTC	CATSEGHGSYNEQFF
TRBV24-1	.	.	TRBJ2-7	TGTGCCACCAGTGATTCCCACGGAGGGCAGGCTGCCTACGAGCAGTACTTC	CATSDSHGGQAAYEQYF
TRBV18	TRBD2	.	TRBJ2-1	TGTGCCAGCTCCACCGGGGGGGGCAGGGATGAGCAGTTCTTC	CASSTGGGRDEQFF
TRBV7-9	.	.	TRBJ2-7	TGTGCCAGCAGCCAAGAGACTGGATACTACGAGCAGTACTTC	CASSQETGYYEQYF
TRBV27	.	.	TRBJ1-6	TGTGCCAGCAGTTTAAGTGGCATGGGTCTGGGGGCATCCTATAATTCACCCCTCCACTTT	CASSLSGMGLGASYNSPLHF
TRBV19	TRBD1	.	TRBJ2-7	TGTGCCAGTAGGATAACAGGGGGCCCCTATGGCGAGCAGTACTTC	CASRITGGPYGEQYF
TRBV2	.	few	TRBJ1-5	TGTGCCAGCAGTGAAAGGGGCCTCGGCAATCAGCCCCAGCATTTT	CASSERGLGNQPQHF
TRBV28	TRBD2	.	TRBJ2-3	TGTGCCAGCAGCGGGGGGACTAGCCGGTATACGCAGTATTTT	CASSGGTSRYTQYF
TRBV5-6	TRBD2	.	TRBJ2-1	TGTGCCAGCGCACGAGGCGGGGGGGCCTCCTACAATGAGCAGTTCTTC	CASARGGGASYNEQFF
TRBV5-1	.	.	TRBJ1-4	TGCGCCAGCAGCCCGACAGCGAGGGGGGAAAAACTGTTTTTT	CASSPTARGEKLFF
TRBV7-8	TRBD2	.	TRBJ2-5	TGTGCCAGCAGCTTAGAGCCTAGCGGGGGGGCTGAGACCCAGTACTTC	CASSLEPSGGAETQYF
TRBV6-2/TRBV6-3	.	.	TRBJ2-4	TGTGCCAGCAGTTACTCGGAGTTGATAAACATTCAGTACTTC	CASSYSELINIQYF
TRBV7-2	.	.	TRBJ2-7	TGTGCCAGCAGCTGGGGGGGGCAGGGATACGAGCAGTACTTC	CASSWGGQGYEQYF
TRBV28	TRBD1	.	TRBJ1-5	TGTGCCAGCAGACCGACAGGGGGCGGCAATCAGCCCCAGCATTTT	CASRPTGGGNQPQHF